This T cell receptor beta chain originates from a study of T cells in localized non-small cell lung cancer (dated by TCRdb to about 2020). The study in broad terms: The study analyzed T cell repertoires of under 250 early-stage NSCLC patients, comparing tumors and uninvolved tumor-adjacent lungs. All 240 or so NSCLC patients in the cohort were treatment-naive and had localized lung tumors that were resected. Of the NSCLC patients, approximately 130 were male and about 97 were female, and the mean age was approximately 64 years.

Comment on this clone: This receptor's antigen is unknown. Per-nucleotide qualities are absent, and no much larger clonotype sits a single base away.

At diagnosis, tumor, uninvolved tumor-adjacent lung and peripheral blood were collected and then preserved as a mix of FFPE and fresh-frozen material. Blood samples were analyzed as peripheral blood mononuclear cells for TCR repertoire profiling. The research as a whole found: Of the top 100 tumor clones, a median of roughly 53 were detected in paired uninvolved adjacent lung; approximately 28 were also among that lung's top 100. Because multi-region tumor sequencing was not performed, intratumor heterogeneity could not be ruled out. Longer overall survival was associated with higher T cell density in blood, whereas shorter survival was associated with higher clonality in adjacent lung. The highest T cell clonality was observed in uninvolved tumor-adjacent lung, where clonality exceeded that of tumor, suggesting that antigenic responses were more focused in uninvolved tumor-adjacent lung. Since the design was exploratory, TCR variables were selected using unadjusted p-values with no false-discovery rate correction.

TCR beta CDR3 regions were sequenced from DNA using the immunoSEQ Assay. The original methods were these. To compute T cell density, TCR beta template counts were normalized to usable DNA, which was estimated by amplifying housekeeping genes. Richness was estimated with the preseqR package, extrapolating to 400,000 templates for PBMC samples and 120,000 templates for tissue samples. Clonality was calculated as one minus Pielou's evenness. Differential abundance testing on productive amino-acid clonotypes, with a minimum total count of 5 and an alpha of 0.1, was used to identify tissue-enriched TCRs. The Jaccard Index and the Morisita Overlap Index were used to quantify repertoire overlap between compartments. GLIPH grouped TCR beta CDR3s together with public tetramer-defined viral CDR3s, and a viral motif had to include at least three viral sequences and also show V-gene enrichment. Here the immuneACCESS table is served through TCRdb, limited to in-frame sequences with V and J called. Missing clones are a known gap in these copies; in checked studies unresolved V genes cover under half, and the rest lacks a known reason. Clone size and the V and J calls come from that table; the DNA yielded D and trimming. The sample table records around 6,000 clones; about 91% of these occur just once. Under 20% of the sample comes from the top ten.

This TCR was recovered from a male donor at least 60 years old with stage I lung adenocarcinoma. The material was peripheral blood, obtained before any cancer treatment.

The nucleotide sequence is TGTGCCAGCCCCGAGGGTGTTGGAAACACCATATATTTT. It translates to CASPEGVGNTIYF. The chain is made from TRBV27 and TRBJ1-3; there is no confident call for the D gene. The CDR3 sequence holds 13 residues, the cysteine and phenylalanine included. The read is trimmed to its CDR3 DNA, 39 bases read in frame from base 1. In the germline V gene (reference sequence), CDR1 corresponds to MNHEY and CDR2 to SMNVEV. The trim is 8 bases for V and 3 bases for J, with a gap of 11 bases between the germline ends.